This TCR beta chain was recorded in a study of blood T cell repertoires in COVID-19. Study background: Nucleic acid was either cDNA or gDNA, and it came from T cells, B-cell-depleted T cells, or PBMCs.

The CDR3 is made up of 15 amino acids. Germline V lookup: CDR1 SNHLY, CDR2 FYNNEI. Trimming left V 3 bases short and J 4 bases short, with 10 bases between. Sequenced by immunoSEQ multiplex PCR; TCRdb stores in-frame clones only, minus some. The sample carries some 200,000 clones, roughly 84% recorded once. This clonotype was obtained from a woman aged 55 to 70 who had recovered from COVID-19. The V gene is TRBV2, the J gene TRBJ1-6; TRBD1 is a possible D gene (5 bases). The sample was peripheral blood. CDR3 DNA sequence: TGTGCCAGCAGTGATGGCAGGGAATATAATTCACCCCTCCACTTT. This sequence encodes CASSDGREYNSPLHF.